These 9 T cell receptor beta chains came from one sample sequenced in a study of chemoradiotherapy in HPV16-positive cancers. Some clones are missing from TCRdb's copy, which holds only in-frame ones; the method was immunoSEQ multiplex PCR. The sample carries about 6,600 clones, less than 80% recorded once. The source was tumor tissue, collected from a patient who underwent chemoradiotherapy. The receptor source for this set is a human donor with HPV-associated anogenital cancer.

The V and J genes are TRBV27 and TRBJ2-5; 8 nucleotides line up with TRBD1. After removal of 6 bases from V and 3 bases from J, the junction contained 9 bases not matched to a gene. Germline CDR1 MNHEY, CDR2 SMNVEV (reference sequence). This CDR3 is built from 15 residues. The CDR3 loop reads CASSLRRTGKETQYF. The CDR3 DNA reads TGTGCCAGCAGCCTCCGCAGGACAGGGAAAGAGACCCAGTACTTC.

CDR3 amino acids: CASSLAGTHSYEQYF. DNA for the CDR3: TGTGCCAGCAGCTTAGCTGGGACTCACTCCTACGAGCAGTACTTC. The chain uses TRBV7-8 and TRBJ2-7; a possible D gene is TRBD2 (6 bases). With 0 bases removed from V and 0 bases from J, the gap between germline ends came to 9 bases. Germline V gene sequence: CDR1 SGHVS, CDR2 FQNEAQ. This CDR3 has 15 residues.

The chain uses TRBV7-9 and TRBJ1-5; D possibly corresponds to TRBD1 (5 bases). Germline V lookup: CDR1 SEHNR, CDR2 FQNEAQ (reference sequence). This CDR3 spans 13 amino acids. V was pared by 5 bases and J by 7 bases, with 12 bases between. The CDR3 DNA reads TGTGCCAGCAGCAAAACCGGGGCACAGCCCCAGCATTTT. It translates to CASSKTGAQPQHF. Drawing the rest from reference TRBV7-9 and TRBJ1-5, the complete variable domain is DTGVSQNPRHKITKRGQNVTFRCDPISEHNRLYWYRQTLGQGPEFLTYFQNEAQLEKSRLLSDRFSAERPKGSFSTLEIQRTEQGDSAMYLCASSKTGAQPQHFGDGTRLSIL.

This chain connects TRBV5-1 to TRBJ2-2, with 9 bases lining up with TRBD1. The CDR3 covers 16 residues. V lost 0 bases, J lost 6 bases, and 6 bases stayed unmatched. Germline V gene lookup returns CDR1 SGHRS and CDR2 YFSETQ. The DNA for the CDR3 is TGCGCCAGCAGCTTGGCCACAGGGGGCTTATCCGGGGAGCTGTTTTTT. Encoded protein: CASSLATGGLSGELFF.

This sequence joins TRBV28 and TRBJ1-2; D remains unclear. This CDR3 is built from 15 residues. CDR1 and CDR2 from the germline V gene are MDHEN and SYDVKM. Trimming removed 7 bases at V and 3 bases at J, with 18 bases between. In DNA form, the CDR3 reads TGTGCCAGCACCCCCGCTTCCCAGCCGTACTATGGCTACACCTTC. Its protein product is CASTPASQPYYGYTF.

The V gene is TRBV4-2, the J gene TRBJ2-7, with D unresolved. The CDR3 loop spans 15 amino acids. Germline-derived CDR1 and CDR2 are LGHNA and YNFKEQ. Trimming removed 0 bases at V and 3 bases at J, with 12 bases between. CDR3 region: CASSQEFNGYYEQYF. CDR3 nucleotide sequence: TGTGCCAGCAGCCAAGAGTTTAACGGCTACTACGAGCAGTACTTC.

V is TRBV7-3 and J is TRBJ2-2; 8 bases map to TRBD2. This CDR3 comprises 16 residues. J gave up 6 bases and V 5 bases, and 11 bases lay outside the gene matches. CDR1 is SGHTA and CDR2 is FQGTGA in the germline V gene. The CDR3 region is CASSITSGGESGELFF. In DNA form, the CDR3 reads TGTGCCAGCAGCATCACTAGCGGCGGGGAGTCCGGGGAGCTGTTTTTT.

The J gene is TRBJ1-1, the V gene TRBV7-8; D is unresolved. Germline lookup yields CDR1 SGHVS and CDR2 FQNEAQ. This CDR3 is 13 amino acids long. Trimming left V 3 bases short and J 0 bases short, with 5 bases between. CDR3 region: CASSLEMNTEAFF. The CDR3 coding sequence is TGTGCCAGCAGCTTGGAGATGAACACTGAAGCTTTCTTT.

This chain links TRBV7-2 with TRBJ1-3; D possibly corresponds to TRBD1 (5 bases). CDR1 SGHTA and CDR2 FQGNSA come from the germline V gene. Trimming cost V 1 base and J 0 bases, with 10 bases left between them. This CDR3 is 16 amino acids long. The CDR3 loop is CASSLVLGGSGNTIYF. The CDR3 coding sequence is TGTGCCAGCAGCTTAGTTCTGGGGGGCTCTGGAAACACCATATATTTT.